This TCR beta chain stems from a study of preoperative IRX-2 immunotherapy in early breast cancer. This clone was seen a single time. Stated treatment: preoperative locoregional IRX-2 cytokine immunotherapy. This phase Ib study tested locoregional IRX-2 cytokine immunotherapy given before surgery. The protocol was immunoSEQ multiplex PCR, while the TCRdb copy is restricted to in-frame clones and leaves out a portion. The profile covers around 34,000 clones, with roughly 95% appearing a single time and under 6.5% taken by the ten largest. The CDR3 runs 13 residues. Germline V gene data show CDR1 as ENHRY and CDR2 as SYGVKD. V was trimmed by 7 bases and J by 0 bases, leaving 10 bases between them.

This clonotype was sampled from a human donor with breast cancer. The sample was taken from a patient treated with IRX-2 immunotherapy. The genes are TRBV10-3 and TRBJ2-7, with D possibly matching TRBD2 (5 bases). DNA for the CDR3: TGTGCCATCACTAGTGAGGGCTCCTACGAGCAGTACTTC. It is translated as CAITSEGSYEQYF.